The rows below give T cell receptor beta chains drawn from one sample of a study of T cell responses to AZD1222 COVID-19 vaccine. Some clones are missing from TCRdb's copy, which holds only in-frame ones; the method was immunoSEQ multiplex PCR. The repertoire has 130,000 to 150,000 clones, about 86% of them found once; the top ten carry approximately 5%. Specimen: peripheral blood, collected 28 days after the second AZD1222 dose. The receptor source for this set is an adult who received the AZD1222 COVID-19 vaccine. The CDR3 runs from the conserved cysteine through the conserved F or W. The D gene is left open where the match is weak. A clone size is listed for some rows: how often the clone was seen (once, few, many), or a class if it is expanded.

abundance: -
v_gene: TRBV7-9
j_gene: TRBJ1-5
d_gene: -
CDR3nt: TGTGCCAGCAGCTTAATAGCGGAACAGCCCCAGCATTTT
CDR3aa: CASSLIAEQPQHF

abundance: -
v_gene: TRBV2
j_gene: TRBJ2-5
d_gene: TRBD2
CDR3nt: TGTGCCAGCAGGGTCGGGACTAGCGGGTACCAAGAGACCCAGTACTTC
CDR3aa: CASRVGTSGYQETQYF

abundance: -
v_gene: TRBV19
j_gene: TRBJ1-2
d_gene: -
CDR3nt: TGTGCCAGTAGTTACACCGAGGACTATGGCTACACCTTC
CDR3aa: CASSYTEDYGYTF

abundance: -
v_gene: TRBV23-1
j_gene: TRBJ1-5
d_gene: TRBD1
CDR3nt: TGCGCCAGCAGTCTGGACAGGGGCGGCAATCAGCCCCAGCATTTT
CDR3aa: CASSLDRGGNQPQHF

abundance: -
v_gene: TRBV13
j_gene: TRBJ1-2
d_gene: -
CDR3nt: TGTGCCAGCAGCCGACAAGTCTATGGCTACACCTTC
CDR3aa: CASSRQVYGYTF

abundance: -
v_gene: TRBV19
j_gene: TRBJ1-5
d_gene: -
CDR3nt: TGTGCCAGTAGTAACCACGGGTCTCCTCGTCAGCCCCAGCATTTT
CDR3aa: CASSNHGSPRQPQHF

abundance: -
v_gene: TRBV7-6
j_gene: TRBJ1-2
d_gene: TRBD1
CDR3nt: TGTGCCAGCAGCCCCCTGGGGGACAGGGTAGTAGGCTACACCTTC
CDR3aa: CASSPLGDRVVGYTF

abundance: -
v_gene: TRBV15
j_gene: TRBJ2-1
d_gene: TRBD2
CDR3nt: TGTGCCACCAGCATAACTTCAGCGGGAGGGCCTGGTGAGCAGTTCTTC
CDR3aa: CATSITSAGGPGEQFF

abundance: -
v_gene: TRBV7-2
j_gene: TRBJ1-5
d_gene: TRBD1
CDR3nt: TGTGCCAGCAGCTTAGAGAAGGGGGCTCAGCCCCAGCATTTT
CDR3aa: CASSLEKGAQPQHF

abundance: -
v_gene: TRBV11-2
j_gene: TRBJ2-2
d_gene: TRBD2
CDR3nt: TGTGCCAGCAGGGCGGGACTAGCGGGAACCGGGGAGCTGTTTTTT
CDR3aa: CASRAGLAGTGELFF

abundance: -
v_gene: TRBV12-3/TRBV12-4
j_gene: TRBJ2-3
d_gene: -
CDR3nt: TGTGCCAGCAGTTTTGGAGTTACGCAGTATTTT
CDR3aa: CASSFGVTQYF

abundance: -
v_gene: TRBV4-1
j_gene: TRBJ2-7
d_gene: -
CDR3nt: TGCGCCAGCAGCCAAGATGCAGGGGGGACCTACGAGCAGTACTTC
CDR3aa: CASSQDAGGTYEQYF

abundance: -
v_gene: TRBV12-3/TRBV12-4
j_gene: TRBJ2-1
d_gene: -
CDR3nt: TGTGCCAGCAGTCTAAGCGGGTTCCCGTTCTTC
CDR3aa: CASSLSGFPFF

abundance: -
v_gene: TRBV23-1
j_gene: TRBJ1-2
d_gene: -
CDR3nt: TGCGCCAGCAGTTGTGGCCGTCTTTATGGCTACACCTTC
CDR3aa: CASSCGRLYGYTF

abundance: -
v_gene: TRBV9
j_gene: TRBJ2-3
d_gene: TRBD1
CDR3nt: TGTGCCAGCAGCGTTGGACAGGTGGAGGATACGCAGTATTTT
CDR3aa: CASSVGQVEDTQYF

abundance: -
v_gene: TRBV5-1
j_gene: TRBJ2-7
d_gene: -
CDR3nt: TGCGCCAGCAGCTCCAGGGGATCCGAGCAGTACTTC
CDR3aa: CASSSRGSEQYF

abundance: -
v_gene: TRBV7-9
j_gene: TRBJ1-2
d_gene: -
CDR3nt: TGTGCCAGCAGCCAACAGTATGGCTACACCTTC
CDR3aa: CASSQQYGYTF

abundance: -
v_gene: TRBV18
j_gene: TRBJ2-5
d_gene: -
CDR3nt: TGTGCCAGCTCGTCAGGCACCCGTCAGACCCAGTACTTC
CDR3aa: CASSSGTRQTQYF

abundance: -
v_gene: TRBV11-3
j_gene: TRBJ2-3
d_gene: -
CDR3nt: TGTGCCAGCAGCTTTGACGGGAACGTTGGCGATACGCAGTATTTT
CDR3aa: CASSFDGNVGDTQYF

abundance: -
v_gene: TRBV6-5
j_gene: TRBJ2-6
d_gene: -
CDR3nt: TGTGCCAGCAGTTACGACCACACTGGGGCCAACGTCCTGACTTTC
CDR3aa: CASSYDHTGANVLTF

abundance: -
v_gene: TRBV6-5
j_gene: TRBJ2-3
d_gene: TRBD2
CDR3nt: TGTGCCAGCACACTAGCGTTTAGCACAGATACGCAGTATTTT
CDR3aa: CASTLAFSTDTQYF

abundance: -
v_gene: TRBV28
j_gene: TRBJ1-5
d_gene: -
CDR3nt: TGTGCCAGCAGTTTACTCGGGCAGGGCTATCAGCCCCAGCATTTT
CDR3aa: CASSLLGQGYQPQHF

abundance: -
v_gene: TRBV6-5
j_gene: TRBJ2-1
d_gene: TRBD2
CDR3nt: TGTGCCAGCGGCACCCCTAGCGGGGGCCGGGGGCAGTTCTTC
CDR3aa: CASGTPSGGRGQFF

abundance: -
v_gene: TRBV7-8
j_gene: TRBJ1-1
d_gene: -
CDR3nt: TGTGCCAGCAGCCCCCATATGAACACTGAAGCTTTCTTT
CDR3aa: CASSPHMNTEAFF

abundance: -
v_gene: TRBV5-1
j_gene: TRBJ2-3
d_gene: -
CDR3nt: TGCGCCAGCAGATTACGCGGATCGTCCACAGATACGCAGTATTTT
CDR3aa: CASRLRGSSTDTQYF

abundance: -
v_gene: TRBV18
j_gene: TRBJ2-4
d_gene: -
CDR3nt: TGTGCCAGCTCACCAACTTCGGGAAGGGACATTCAGTACTTC
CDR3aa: CASSPTSGRDIQYF

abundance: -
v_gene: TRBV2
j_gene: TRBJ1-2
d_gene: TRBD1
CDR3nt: TGTGCCAGCAACGCCGGACAGGGGGGACCTTATGGCTACACCTTC
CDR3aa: CASNAGQGGPYGYTF

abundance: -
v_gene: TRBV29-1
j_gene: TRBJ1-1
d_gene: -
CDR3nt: TGCAGCGCCGGAGGGCGGGGCAACACTGAAGCTTTCTTT
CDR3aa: CSAGGRGNTEAFF

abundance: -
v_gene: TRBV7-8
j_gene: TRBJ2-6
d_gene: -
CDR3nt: TGTGCCAGCAGCCTCACTATAGTCAGGGGACCTGGGGCCAACGTCCTGACTTTC
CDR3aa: CASSLTIVRGPGANVLTF

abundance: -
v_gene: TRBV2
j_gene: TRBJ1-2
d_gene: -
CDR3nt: TGTGCCAGCAGTGAGCAGGGACTTTTGGGCGGCTACACCTTC
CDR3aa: CASSEQGLLGGYTF

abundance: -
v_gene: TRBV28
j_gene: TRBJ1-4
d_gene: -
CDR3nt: TGTGCCAGCACTCCGGGCACCCTGGGCGAAAAACTGTTTTTT
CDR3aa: CASTPGTLGEKLFF

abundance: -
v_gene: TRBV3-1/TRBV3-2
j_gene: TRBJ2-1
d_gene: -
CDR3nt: TGTGCCAGCAGCCAAGATGGGGGGTTGACCAACCTTGAGCAGTTCTTC
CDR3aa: CASSQDGGLTNLEQFF

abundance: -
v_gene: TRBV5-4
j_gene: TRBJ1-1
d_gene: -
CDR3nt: TGTGCCAGCAGCTTGCCACAGGGGAACACTGAAGCTTTCTTT
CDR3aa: CASSLPQGNTEAFF

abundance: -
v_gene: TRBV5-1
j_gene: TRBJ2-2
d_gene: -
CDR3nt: TGCGCCAGCAGCTTGTTGGAGAACACCGGGGAGCTGTTTTTT
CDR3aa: CASSLLENTGELFF

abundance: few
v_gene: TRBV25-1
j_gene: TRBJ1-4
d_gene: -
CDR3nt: TGTGCCAGCAGTGAACCGGGCAAGCCCTTGTTTTTT
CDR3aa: CASSEPGKPLFF

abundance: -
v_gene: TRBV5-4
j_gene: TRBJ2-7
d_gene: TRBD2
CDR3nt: TGTGCCAGCAGCCCGGGCGGGGGGGTAACCTACGAGCAGTACTTC
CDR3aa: CASSPGGGVTYEQYF

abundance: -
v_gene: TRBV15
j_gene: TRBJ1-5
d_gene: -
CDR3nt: TGTGCCACCAGCACCGGGTTTGACAATCAGCCCCAGCATTTT
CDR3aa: CATSTGFDNQPQHF

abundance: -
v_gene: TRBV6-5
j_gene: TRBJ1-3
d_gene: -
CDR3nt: TGTGCCAGCAGGGCCGGGGGTAGCTCTGGAAACACCATATATTTT
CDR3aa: CASRAGGSSGNTIYF

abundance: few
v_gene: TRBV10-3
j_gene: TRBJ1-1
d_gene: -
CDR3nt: TGTGCCATCAGTACGAACTTGGTTACTGAAGCTTTCTTT
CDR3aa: CAISTNLVTEAFF

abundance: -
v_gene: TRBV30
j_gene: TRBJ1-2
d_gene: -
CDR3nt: TGTGCCTGGGGTGACTATGGCTACACCTTC
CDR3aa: CAWGDYGYTF

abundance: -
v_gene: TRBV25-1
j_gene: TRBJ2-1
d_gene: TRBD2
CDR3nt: TGTGCCAGCAGCCGCCGGGGGGGGACTGGGGGCTACAATGAGCAGTTCTTC
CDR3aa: CASSRRGGTGGYNEQFF

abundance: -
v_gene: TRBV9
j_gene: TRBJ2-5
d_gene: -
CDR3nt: TGTGCCAGCAGCGTTGACTTTGGGAGTCAATGGGAGACCCAGTACTTC
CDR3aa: CASSVDFGSQWETQYF